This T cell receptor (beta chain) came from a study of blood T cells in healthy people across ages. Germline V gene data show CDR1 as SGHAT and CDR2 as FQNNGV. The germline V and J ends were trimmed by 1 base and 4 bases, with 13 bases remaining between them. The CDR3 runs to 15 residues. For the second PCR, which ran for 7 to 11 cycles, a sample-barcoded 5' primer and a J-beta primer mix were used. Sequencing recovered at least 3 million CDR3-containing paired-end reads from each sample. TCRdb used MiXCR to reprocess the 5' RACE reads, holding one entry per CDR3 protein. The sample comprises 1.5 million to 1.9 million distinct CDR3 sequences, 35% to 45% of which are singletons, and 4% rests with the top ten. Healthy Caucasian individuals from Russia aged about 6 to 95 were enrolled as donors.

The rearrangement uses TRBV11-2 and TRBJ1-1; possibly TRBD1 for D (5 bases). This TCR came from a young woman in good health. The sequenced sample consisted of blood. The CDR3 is CASSLGVSGPTEAFF. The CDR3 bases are TGTGCCAGCAGCTTAGGAGTCTCAGGGCCCACTGAAGCTTTCTTT.